A selection of T cell receptor beta chains follows, all from one sample in a study of regulatory T cells in long-lasting Graves disease. In TCRdb, the multiplex PCR reads were re-called with MiXCR into one record per CDR3 protein. There are over 500,000 distinct CDR3 sequences in the sample; roughly 15% occur only once, and more than 15% lies in the top ten. These data were likewise used in another study, on T cells in Graves' hyperthyroidism and ophthalmopathy.

Source: peripheral blood mononuclear cells (PBMCs), taken at new diagnosis, from a patient treated with antithyroid drugs. The source of these receptors is a woman aged 25 to 39 with Graves disease. Both conserved end residues are part of each CDR3. D genes are given only for firm matches. Not all rows give a size; the values are once, few, many and, for expanded clones, a class.

D gene,V gene,clone size,CDR3 length,J gene,CDR3 DNA,CDR3 protein
TRBD2,TRBV20-1,many,17,TRBJ2-6,TGCAGTGCTAGATCCGGGAGGGCCTACTCTGGGGCCAACGTCCTGACTTTC,CSARSGRAYSGANVLTF
TRBD2,TRBV2,many,14,TRBJ2-1,TGTGCCAGCAGTGAGGGGACTAGCTTCAATGAGCAGTTCTTC,CASSEGTSFNEQFF
NA,TRBV18,many,13,TRBJ2-5,TGTGCCAGCTCACCCGGACTGGAGGAGACCCAGTACTTC,CASSPGLEETQYF
TRBD1,TRBV12-3/TRBV12-4,many,14,TRBJ2-3,TGTGCCAGCAGTCAGGGGGCGGTGGCAGATACGCAGTATTTT,CASSQGAVADTQYF
NA,TRBV12-3/TRBV12-4,many,15,TRBJ1-1,TGTGCCAGCAGTAAGGACAGAGGGGGTAACACTGAAGCTTTCTTT,CASSKDRGGNTEAFF
NA,TRBV20-1,few,12,TRBJ2-5,TGCAGTGCTGCGAGGTGGATGGAGACCCAGTACTTC,CSAARWMETQYF
TRBD1,TRBV19,NA,15,TRBJ2-7,TGTGCCAGTAGTATAGAGTCAGGGGGCATCTACGAGCAGTACTTC,CASSIESGGIYEQYF
NA,TRBV7-2,many,16,TRBJ2-2,TGTGCCAGCAGGAGTCGACCGCAGGGTGATAACGGGGAGCTGTTTTTT,CASRSRPQGDNGELFF
TRBD2,TRBV5-1,many,13,TRBJ2-5,TGCGCCAGCCAACTAGCGGGGCAAGAGACCCAGTACTTC,CASQLAGQETQYF
TRBD2,TRBV6-2/TRBV6-3,few,15,TRBJ2-1,TGTGCCAGCAGTTACGAGCCTAGCGGGAGTAATGAGCAGTTCTTC,CASSYEPSGSNEQFF
NA,TRBV29-1,NA,17,TRBJ2-6,TGCAGCGTTGAAGTAGGAATAGTGAGCTCTGGGGCCAACGTCCTGACTTTC,CSVEVGIVSSGANVLTF
NA,TRBV24-1,few,15,TRBJ2-2,TGTGCCACCCAACCCCAGACAGAGAACACCGGGGAGCTGTTTTTT,CATQPQTENTGELFF
TRBD2,TRBV27,many,18,TRBJ2-7,TGTGCCAGCCCCCGTAAGCAGGGTAGCGGGAAAATATCCTACGAGCAGTACTTC,CASPRKQGSGKISYEQYF
NA,TRBV27,few,14,TRBJ1-5,TGTGCCAGCAGTCCGAGCATGATTTTAAAGCCCCAGCATTTT,CASSPSMILKPQHF
TRBD1,TRBV5-1,few,13,TRBJ1-2,TGCGCCAGCAGCACAACAGGGGGCGAGGGCTACACCTTC,CASSTTGGEGYTF
TRBD2,TRBV20-1,few,14,TRBJ2-5,TGCAGTGCTAGAACTAGCGGAATTAAAGAGACCCAGTACTTC,CSARTSGIKETQYF
TRBD1,TRBV7-2,many,13,TRBJ1-6,TGTGCCACGAAACAGGGGCCTTCATCACCCCTCCACTTT,CATKQGPSSPLHF
NA,TRBV29-1,many,13,TRBJ2-5,TGCAGCGTTGCCCGGGCCTTCAAAGAGACCCAGTACTTC,CSVARAFKETQYF
NA,TRBV19,few,14,TRBJ2-7,TGTGCCAGTATGAGGGCCTCGAGCTCCTACGAGCAGTACTTC,CASMRASSSYEQYF
NA,TRBV12-3/TRBV12-4,many,13,TRBJ2-2,TGTGCCAGCAGTTTCAACGTTCCCGGGGAGCTGTTTTTT,CASSFNVPGELFF
NA,TRBV28,NA,15,TRBJ2-1,TGTGCCAGCAGTAACCTGGGCGGGGCCAACATTGAGCAGTTCTTC,CASSNLGGANIEQFF
NA,TRBV29-1,NA,12,TRBJ1-1,TGCAGCTACGGACACGGGTCCACTGAAGCTTTCTTT,CSYGHGSTEAFF
NA,TRBV6-1,NA,17,TRBJ2-3,TGTGCCAGCAGCCAAACAAAGGCGCTTACTAGCACAGATACGCAGTATTTT,CASSQTKALTSTDTQYF
NA,TRBV7-6,few,16,TRBJ2-5,TGTGCCAGCAGCTTAGGGTGGGGGCAGGGTCAAGAGACCCAGTACTTC,CASSLGWGQGQETQYF
NA,TRBV5-1,few,14,TRBJ2-7,TGCGCCAGCAGCTTGAGTGATGGGTCCTACGAGCAGTACTTC,CASSLSDGSYEQYF
NA,TRBV28,few,12,TRBJ2-7,TGTGCCACCTTCGACAGTACCTACGAGCAGTACTTC,CATFDSTYEQYF
NA,TRBV10-2,many,18,TRBJ1-1,TGCGCCAGCAGGCCCTTATTCAGGGATAAGGGAATGAACACTGAAGCTTTCTTT,CASRPLFRDKGMNTEAFF
TRBD1,TRBV20-1,NA,14,TRBJ2-2,TGCAGTGCCACGGGACAGCTGAACACCGGGGAGCTGTTTTTT,CSATGQLNTGELFF
NA,TRBV10-3,NA,12,TRBJ2-1,TGTGCCATCAGCGGGGACTGCAATGAGCAGTTCTTC,CAISGDCNEQFF
NA,TRBV20-1,NA,13,TRBJ1-6,TGCAGTGCTCGGGACACCTATAATTCACCCCTCCACTTT,CSARDTYNSPLHF
NA,TRBV28,many,12,TRBJ2-7,TGTGCCAGTATGAGAGCCCCCTACGAGCAGTACTTC,CASMRAPYEQYF